This TCR beta chain was captured in a study of beta chain features in type 1 diabetes. Study in general: The examined sorted cells totaled 85 million to 120 million across samples. General study points: Fewer insertions but more deletions were seen at VDJ junctions in type 1 diabetes patients. Healthy donors had naive, central memory and Treg TCRB repertoires that appeared less similar than those seen among patients.

Expressed TCRB transcripts were sequenced because the entire RNA isolate underwent reverse transcription. Measured with immunoSEQ multiplex PCR; TCRdb has only the in-frame clones, and not every one. This table has around 340,000 clones, around 20% appearing once. The germline V gene has CDR1 GTSNPN and CDR2 SVGIG (reference sequence). V gave up 2 bases and J gave up 10 bases, with 14 bases separating them. This CDR3 is built from 12 residues. This clone was observed a handful of times. Antigen unknown. Sequenced material: naive CD4+ T cells from blood. The sequence was collected from a woman between 18 and 29 years old in good health. The chain is built from TRBV30 and TRBJ1-1; D might be TRBD1 (5 bases). The CDR3 DNA is TGTGCCTGGAGTATACCCGGGGGGGGAGCTTTCTTT. Translation: CAWSIPGGGAFF.